This TCR beta chain was profiled in a study of PD-1 blockade in mismatch repair-deficient tumors. Study in general: Patients had over ten mismatch repair-deficient cancer types and were previously treated and progressing. Regarding the study as a whole: Tumor-resident clones, often undetectable pretreatment in blood, expanded then contracted after pembrolizumab.

Looked up from germline, CDR1 is ENHRY and CDR2 is SYGVKD. V trimming: 6 bases; J trimming: 3 bases; junction bases outside the gene matches: 5. CDR3 length equals 15 residues. Method: immunoSEQ multiplex PCR; TCRdb's copy keeps in-frame clones and lacks some. The sample lists around 50,000 clones, around four fifths seen once, with approximately 3.2% in the top ten. For this clone: The antigen remains undetermined.

This chain links TRBV10-3 with TRBJ2-2; 9 bases fit TRBD2. The sequencing used peripheral blood, collected 4 weeks after starting pembrolizumab. The clonotype comes from an adult with mismatch repair-deficient cancer. The CDR3 here is CAIRGTSTYTGELFF. In nucleotides, the CDR3 is TGTGCCATCAGGGGGACTAGCACTTACACCGGGGAGCTGTTTTTT.